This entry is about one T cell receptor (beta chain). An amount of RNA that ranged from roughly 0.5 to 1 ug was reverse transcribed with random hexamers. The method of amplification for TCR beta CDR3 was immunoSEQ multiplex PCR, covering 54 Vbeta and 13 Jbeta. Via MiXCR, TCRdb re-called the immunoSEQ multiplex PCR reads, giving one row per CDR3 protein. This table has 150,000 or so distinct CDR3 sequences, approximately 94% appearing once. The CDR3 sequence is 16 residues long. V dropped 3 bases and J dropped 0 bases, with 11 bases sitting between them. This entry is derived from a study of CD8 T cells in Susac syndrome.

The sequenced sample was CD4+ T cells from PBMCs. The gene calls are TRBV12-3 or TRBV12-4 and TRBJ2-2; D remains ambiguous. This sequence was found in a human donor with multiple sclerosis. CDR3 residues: CASSFLRRTNTGELFF. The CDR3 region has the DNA TGTGCCAGCAGTTTTCTGAGACGGACGAACACCGGGGAGCTGTTTTTT.